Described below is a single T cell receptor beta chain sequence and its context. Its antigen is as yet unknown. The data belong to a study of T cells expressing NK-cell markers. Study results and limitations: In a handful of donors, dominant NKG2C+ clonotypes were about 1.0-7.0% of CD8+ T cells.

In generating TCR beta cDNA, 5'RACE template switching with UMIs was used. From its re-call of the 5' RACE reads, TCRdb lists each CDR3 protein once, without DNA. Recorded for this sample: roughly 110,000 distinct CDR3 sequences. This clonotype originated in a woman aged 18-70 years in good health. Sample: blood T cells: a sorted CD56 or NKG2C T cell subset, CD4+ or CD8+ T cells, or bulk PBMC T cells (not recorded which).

This CDR3 is CASSKDRDRGTDEQFF. This chain uses TRBV13 with TRBJ2-1; TCRdb gives TRBD1 as the D gene, but with no DNA this cannot be confirmed. CDR1 is PRHDT and CDR2 is FYEKMQ in the germline V gene (reference sequence). The CDR3 covers 16 residues. Looking up the rest from reference TRBV13 and TRBJ2-1 gives the full variable domain: AAGVIQSPRHLIKEKRETATLKCYPIPRHDTVYWYQQGPGQDPQFLISFYEKMQSDKGSIPDRFSAQQFSDYHSELNMSSLELGDSALYFCASSKDRDRGTDEQFFGPGTRLTVL.